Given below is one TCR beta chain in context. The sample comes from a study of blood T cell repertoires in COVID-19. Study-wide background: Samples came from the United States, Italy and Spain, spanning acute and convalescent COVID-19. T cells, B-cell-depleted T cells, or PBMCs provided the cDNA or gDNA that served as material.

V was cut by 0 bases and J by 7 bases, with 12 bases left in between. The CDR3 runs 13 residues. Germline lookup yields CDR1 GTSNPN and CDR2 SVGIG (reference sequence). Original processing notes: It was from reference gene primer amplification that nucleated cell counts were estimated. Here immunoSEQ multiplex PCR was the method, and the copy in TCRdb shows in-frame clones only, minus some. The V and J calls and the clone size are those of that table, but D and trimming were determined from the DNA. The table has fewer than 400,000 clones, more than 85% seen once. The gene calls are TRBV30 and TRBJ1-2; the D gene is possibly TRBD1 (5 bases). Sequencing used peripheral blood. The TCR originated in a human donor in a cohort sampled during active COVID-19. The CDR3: CAWSVAGRRGYTF. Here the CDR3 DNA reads TGTGCCTGGAGTGTGGCAGGGCGTCGTGGCTACACCTTC. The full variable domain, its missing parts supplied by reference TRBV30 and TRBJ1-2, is SQTIHQWPATLVQPVGSPLSLECTVEGTSNPNLYWYRQAAGRGLQLLFYSVGIGQISSEVPQNLSASRPQDRQFILSSKKLLLSDSGFYLCAWSVAGRRGYTFGSGTRLTVV.